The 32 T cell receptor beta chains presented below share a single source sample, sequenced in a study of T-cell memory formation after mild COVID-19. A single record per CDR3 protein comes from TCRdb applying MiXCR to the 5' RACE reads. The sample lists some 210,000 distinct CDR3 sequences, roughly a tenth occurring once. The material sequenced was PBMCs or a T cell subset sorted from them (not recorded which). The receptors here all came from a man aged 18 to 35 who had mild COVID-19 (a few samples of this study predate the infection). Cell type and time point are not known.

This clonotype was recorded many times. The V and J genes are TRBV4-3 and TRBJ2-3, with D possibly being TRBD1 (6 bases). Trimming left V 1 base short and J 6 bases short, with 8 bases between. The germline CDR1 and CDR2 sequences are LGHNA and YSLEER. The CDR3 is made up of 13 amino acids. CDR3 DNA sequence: TGCGCCAGCAGCCAAGGCACAGGGGATACGCAGTATTTT. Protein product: CASSQGTGDTQYF.

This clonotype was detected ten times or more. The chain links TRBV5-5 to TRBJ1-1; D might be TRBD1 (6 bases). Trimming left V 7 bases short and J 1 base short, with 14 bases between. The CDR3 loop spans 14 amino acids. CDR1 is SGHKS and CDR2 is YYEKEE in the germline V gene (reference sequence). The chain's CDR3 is CASEWTAQNTEAFF. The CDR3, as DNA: TGTGCCAGCGAGTGGACAGCCCAGAACACTGAAGCTTTCTTT. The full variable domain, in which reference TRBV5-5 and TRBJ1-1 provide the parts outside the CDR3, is DAGVTQSPTHLIKTRGQQVTLRCSPISGHKSVSWYQQVLGQGPQFIFQYYEKEERGRGNFPDRFSARQFPNYSSELNVNALLLGDSALYLCASEWTAQNTEAFFGQGTRLTVV.

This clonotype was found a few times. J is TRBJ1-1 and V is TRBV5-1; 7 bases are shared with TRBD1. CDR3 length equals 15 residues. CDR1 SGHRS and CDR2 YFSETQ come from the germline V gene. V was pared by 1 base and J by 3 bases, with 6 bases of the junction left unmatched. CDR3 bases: TGCGCCAGCAGCTTGTGGACAGGTACGGACACTGAAGCTTTCTTT. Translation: CASSLWTGTDTEAFF.

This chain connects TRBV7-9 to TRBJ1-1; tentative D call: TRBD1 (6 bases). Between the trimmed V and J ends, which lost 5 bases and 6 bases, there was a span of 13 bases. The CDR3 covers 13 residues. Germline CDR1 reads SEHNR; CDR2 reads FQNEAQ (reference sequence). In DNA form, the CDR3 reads TGTGCCAGCAGCCTACAGGGATGGCCTGAAGCTTTCTTT. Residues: CASSLQGWPEAFF.

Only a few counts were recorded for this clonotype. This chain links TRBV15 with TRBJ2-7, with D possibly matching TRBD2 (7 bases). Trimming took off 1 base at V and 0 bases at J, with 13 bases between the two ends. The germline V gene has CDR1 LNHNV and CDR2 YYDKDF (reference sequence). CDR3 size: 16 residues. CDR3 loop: CATSRGGGGNSYEQYF. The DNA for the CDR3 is TGTGCCACCAGCAGAGGAGGGGGGGGGAACTCCTACGAGCAGTACTTC.

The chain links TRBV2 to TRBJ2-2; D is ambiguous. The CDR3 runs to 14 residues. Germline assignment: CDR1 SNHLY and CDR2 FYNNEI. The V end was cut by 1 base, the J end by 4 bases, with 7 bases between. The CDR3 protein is CASSEDGLTGELFF. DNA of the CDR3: TGTGCCAGCAGTGAAGACGGGCTCACCGGGGAGCTGTTTTTT. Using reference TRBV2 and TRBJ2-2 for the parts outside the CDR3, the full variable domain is EPEVTQTPSHQVTQMGQEVILRCVPISNHLYFYWYRQILGQKVEFLVSFYNNEISEKSEIFDDQFSVERPDGSNFTLKIRSTKLEDSAMYFCASSEDGLTGELFFGEGSRLTVL.

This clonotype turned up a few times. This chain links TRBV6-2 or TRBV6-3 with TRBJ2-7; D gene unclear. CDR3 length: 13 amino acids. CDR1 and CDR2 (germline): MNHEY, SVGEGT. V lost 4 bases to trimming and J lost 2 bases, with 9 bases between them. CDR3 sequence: CASSSVRPYEQYV. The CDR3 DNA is TGTGCCAGCAGTTCCGTCCGACCCTACGAGCAGTACGTC.

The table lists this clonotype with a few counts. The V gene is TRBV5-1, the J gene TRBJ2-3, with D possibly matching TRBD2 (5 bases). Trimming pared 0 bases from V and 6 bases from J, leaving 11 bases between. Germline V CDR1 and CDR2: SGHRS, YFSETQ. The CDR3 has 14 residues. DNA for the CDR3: TGCGCCAGCAGCTTGGCCGAGAGGGTCGATACGCAGTATTTT. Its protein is CASSLAERVDTQYF. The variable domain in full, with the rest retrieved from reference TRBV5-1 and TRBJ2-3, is KAGVTQTPRYLIKTRGQQVTLSCSPISGHRSVSWYQQTPGQGLQFLFEYFSETQRNKGNFPGRFSGRQFSNSRSEMNVSTLELGDSALYLCASSLAERVDTQYFGPGTRLTVL.

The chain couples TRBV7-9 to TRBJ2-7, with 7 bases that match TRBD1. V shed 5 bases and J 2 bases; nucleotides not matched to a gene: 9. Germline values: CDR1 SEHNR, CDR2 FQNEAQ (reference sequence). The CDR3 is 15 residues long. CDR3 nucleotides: TGTGCCAGCAGCCCACCGGGACAGCATACCTACGAGCAGTACTTC. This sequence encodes CASSPPGQHTYEQYF.

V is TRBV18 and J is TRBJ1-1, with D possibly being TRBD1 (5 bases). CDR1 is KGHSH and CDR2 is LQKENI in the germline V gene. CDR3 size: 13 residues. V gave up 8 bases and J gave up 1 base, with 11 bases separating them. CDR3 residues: CASTSTENTEAFF. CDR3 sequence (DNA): TGTGCCAGCACCTCGACAGAGAACACTGAAGCTTTCTTT.

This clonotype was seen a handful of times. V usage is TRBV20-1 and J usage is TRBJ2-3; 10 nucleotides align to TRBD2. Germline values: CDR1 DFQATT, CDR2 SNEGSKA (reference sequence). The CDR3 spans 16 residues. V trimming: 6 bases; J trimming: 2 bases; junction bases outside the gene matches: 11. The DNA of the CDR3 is TGCAGTGCCCCGACGACAGCGGGGGGGCACACAGATACGCAGTATTTT. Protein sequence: CSAPTTAGGHTDTQYF.

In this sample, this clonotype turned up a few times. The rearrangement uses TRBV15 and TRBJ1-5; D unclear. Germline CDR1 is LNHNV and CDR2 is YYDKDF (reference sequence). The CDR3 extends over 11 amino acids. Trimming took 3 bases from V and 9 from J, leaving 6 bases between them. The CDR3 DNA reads TGTGCCACCAGCAGTGACGGGCCCCAGCATTTT. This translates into CATSSDGPQHF.

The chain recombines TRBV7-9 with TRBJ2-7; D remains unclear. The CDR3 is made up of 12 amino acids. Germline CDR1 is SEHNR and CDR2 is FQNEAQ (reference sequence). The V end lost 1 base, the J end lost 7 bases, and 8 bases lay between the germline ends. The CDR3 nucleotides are TGTGCCAGCAGCTTAGGGGAAGGTGAGCAGTACTTC. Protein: CASSLGEGEQYF.

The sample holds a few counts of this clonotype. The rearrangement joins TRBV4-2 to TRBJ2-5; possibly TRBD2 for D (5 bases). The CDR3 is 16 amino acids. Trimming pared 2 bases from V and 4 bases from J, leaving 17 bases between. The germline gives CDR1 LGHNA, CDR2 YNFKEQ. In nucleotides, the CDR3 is TGTGCCAGCAGCCAAAGCGCGAGACTATCCACAGAGACCCAGTACTTC. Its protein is CASSQSARLSTETQYF.

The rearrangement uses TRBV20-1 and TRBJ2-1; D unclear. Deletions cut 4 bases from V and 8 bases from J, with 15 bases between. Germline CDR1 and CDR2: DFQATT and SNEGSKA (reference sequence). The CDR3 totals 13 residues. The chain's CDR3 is CSATRALRDEQFF. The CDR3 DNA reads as TGCAGTGCTACCCGGGCTCTCCGCGATGAGCAGTTCTTC.

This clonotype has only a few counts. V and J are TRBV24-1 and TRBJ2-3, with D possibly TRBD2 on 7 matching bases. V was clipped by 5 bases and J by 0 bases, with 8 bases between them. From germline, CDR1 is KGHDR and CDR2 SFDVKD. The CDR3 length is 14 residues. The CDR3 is CATSGGGSTDTQYF. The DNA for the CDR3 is TGTGCCACCAGTGGGGGGGGCAGCACAGATACGCAGTATTTT.

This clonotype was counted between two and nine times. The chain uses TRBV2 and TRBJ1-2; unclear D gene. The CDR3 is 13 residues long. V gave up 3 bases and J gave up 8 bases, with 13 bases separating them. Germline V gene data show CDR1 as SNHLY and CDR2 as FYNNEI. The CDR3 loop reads CASSDRDRLGYTF. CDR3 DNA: TGTGCCAGCAGTGATAGGGATCGGCTAGGCTACACCTTC.

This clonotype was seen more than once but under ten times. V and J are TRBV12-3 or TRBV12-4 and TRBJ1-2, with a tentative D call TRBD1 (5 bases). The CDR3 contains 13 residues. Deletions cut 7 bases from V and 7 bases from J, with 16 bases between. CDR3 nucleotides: TGTGCCAGCACCTTAGGTGAGGGGATTGGCTACACCTTC. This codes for CASTLGEGIGYTF.

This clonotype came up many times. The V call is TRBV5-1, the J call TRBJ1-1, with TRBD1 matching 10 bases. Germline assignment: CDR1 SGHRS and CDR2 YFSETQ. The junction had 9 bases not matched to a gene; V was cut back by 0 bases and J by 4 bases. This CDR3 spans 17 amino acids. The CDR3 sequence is CASSLAGTGAVSTEAFF. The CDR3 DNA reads TGCGCCAGCAGCTTGGCCGGGACAGGGGCCGTCTCCACTGAAGCTTTCTTT. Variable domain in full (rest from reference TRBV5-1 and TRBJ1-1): KAGVTQTPRYLIKTRGQQVTLSCSPISGHRSVSWYQQTPGQGLQFLFEYFSETQRNKGNFPGRFSGRQFSNSRSEMNVSTLELGDSALYLCASSLAGTGAVSTEAFFGQGTRLTVV.

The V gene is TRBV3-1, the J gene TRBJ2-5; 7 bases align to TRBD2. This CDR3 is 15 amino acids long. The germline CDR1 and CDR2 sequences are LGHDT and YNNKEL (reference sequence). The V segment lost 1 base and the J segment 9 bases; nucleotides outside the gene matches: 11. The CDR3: CASSQAPSGVGAQYF. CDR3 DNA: TGTGCCAGCAGCCAAGCCCCCAGCGGGGTTGGGGCCCAGTACTTC.

The CDR3 nucleotides read TGTGCCAGTAGTCCGCGGACAGCCTACTCTGGGGCCAACGTCCTGACTTTC. Residues: CASSPRTAYSGANVLTF. This sequence joins TRBV19 and TRBJ2-6, with D possibly TRBD1 on 6 matching bases. CDR1 is LNHDA and CDR2 is SQIVND in the germline V gene (reference sequence). Trimming pared 5 bases from V and 0 bases from J, leaving 14 bases between. The CDR3 length is 17 residues.

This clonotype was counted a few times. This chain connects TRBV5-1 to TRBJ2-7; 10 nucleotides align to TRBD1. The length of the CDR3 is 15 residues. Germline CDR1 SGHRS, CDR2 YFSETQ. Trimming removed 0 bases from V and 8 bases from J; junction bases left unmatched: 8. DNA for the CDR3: TGCGCCAGCAGCTTGGGGGGACAGGGGAGGGGCCAGCAGTACTTC. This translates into CASSLGGQGRGQQYF.

The CDR3 DNA reads TGCGCCAGCAGCCAAGGGATTCCGGGACAGAATTCACCCCTCCACTTT. Translated, it gives CASSQGIPGQNSPLHF. The V gene is TRBV4-3, the J gene TRBJ1-6; TRBD1 aligns across 7 bases. The CDR3 runs 16 residues. Germline V lookup: CDR1 LGHNA, CDR2 YSLEER. The ends lost 1 base at V and 7 bases at J; junction bases unmatched: 7.

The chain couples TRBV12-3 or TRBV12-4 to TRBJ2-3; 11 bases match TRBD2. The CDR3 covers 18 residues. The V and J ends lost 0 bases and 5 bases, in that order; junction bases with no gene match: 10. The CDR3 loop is CASSLALRRLAGLDTQYF. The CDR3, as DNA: TGTGCCAGCAGTTTAGCCCTTCGGAGACTAGCGGGACTAGATACGCAGTATTTT.

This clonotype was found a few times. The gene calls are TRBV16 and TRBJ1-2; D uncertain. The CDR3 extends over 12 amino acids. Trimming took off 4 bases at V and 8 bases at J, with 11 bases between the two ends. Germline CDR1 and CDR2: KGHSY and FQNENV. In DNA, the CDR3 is TGTGCCAGCAGCCCGCGCCGTGGGGGCTACACCTTC. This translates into CASSPRRGGYTF.

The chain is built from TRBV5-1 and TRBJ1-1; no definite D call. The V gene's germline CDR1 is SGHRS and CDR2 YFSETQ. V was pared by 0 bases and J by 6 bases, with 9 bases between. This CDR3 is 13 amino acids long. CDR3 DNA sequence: TGCGCCAGCAGCTTGGTACCGGGAGCTGAAGCTTTCTTT. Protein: CASSLVPGAEAFF.

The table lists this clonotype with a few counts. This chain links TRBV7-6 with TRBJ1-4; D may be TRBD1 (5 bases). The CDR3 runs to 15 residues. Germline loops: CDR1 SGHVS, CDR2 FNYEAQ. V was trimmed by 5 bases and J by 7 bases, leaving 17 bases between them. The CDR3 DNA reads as TGTGCCAGCAGCGGGCTTCGGGGGAAAGGTGAAAAACTGTTTTTT. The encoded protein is CASSGLRGKGEKLFF.

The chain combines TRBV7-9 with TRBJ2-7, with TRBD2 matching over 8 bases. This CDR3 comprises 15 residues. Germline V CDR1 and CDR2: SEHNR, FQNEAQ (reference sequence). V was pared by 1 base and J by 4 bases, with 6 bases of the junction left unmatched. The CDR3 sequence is CASSLETGGLYEQYF. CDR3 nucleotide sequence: TGTGCCAGCAGCTTAGAGACGGGGGGGCTGTACGAGCAGTACTTC.

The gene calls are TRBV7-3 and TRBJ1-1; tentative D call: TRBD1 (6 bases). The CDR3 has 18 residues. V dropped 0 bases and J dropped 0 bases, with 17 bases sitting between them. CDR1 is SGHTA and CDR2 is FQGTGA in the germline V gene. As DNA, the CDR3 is TGTGCCAGCAGCTTAACCGGGGGGGCAGCTACCATGAACACTGAAGCTTTCTTT. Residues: CASSLTGGAATMNTEAFF.

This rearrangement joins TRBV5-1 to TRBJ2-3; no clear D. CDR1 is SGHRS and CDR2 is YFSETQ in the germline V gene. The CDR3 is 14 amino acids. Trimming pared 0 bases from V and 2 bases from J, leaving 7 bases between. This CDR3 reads CASSLEQFTDTQYF. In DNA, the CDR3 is TGCGCCAGCAGCTTGGAACAGTTCACAGATACGCAGTATTTT.

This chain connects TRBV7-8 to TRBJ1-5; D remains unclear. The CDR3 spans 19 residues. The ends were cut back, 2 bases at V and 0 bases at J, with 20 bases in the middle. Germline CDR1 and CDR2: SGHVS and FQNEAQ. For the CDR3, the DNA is TGTGCCAGCAGCTTAAGTAGCGAGCCGTGGTCTCTTAGCAATCAGCCCCAGCATTTT. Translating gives CASSLSSEPWSLSNQPQHF.

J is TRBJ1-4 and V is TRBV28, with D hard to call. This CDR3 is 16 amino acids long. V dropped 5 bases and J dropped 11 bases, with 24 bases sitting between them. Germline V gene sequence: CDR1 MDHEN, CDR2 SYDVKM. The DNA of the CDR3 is TGTGCCAGCAGTCTTATCTCCCGACTACCCGGAATCAAACTGTTTTTT. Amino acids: CASSLISRLPGIKLFF.